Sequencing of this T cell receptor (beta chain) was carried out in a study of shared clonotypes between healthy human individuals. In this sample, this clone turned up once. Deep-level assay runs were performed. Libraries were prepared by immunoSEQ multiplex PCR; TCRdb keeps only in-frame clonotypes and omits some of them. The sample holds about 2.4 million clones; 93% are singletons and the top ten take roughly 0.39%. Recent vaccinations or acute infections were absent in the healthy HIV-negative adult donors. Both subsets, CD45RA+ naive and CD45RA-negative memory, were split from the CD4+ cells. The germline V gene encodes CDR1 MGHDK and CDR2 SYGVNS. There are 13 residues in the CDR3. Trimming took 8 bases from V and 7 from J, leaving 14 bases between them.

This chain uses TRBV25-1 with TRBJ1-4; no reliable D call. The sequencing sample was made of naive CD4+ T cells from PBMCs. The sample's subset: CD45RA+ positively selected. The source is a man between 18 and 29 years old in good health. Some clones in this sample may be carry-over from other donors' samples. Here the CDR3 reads CASGGGLGEKLFF. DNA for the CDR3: TGTGCCAGCGGAGGTGGGCTGGGTGAAAAACTGTTTTTT.